The T cell receptor beta chain described here comes from a study of cytomegalovirus exposure and HLA in healthy donors. Sequenced by immunoSEQ multiplex PCR; TCRdb stores in-frame clones only, minus some. Seen here are around 70,000 clones, around 94% observed once, and the top ten hold 0.5% to 0.65%. Comments on this clone: Its antigen is not identified.

Germline CDR1 MDHEN, CDR2 SYDVKM. After removal of 7 bases from V and 7 bases from J, the junction contained 10 bases not matched to a gene. The CDR3 is 14 residues long. Study-wide points: A few chains tied to CMV proved CMV antigen-specific in vitro.

Sequences were obtained from PBMCs. V and J are TRBV28 and TRBJ1-5, with 7 bases that match TRBD1. This receptor was taken from a woman aged 18-35 years in good health and CMV-seronegative. CDR3 coding DNA: TGTGCCAGCAATACCTACAGGGGTGGACAGCCCCAGCATTTT. Protein product: CASNTYRGGQPQHF.